Shown below are 9 T cell receptor beta chains from a single sample sequenced in a study of vaccination effects on CD4 cells after COVID-19. No antigens are known for them. TCRdb keeps only in-frame clones here, not all; method: immunoSEQ multiplex PCR. The sample contains roughly 23,000 clones, around 77% of which appear only once. Using viral peptide pools, the ViraFEST assay grew out antigen-specific CD4+ T cells prior to sequencing. Subsequent to about 10 days of culture, CD4+ T cells were isolated. This person's SARS-CoV-2 infection, confirmed by PCR, occurred between March and December 2020. The specimen comprised CD4+ T cells from PBMCs cultured with SARS-CoV-2 spike peptides, sampled before COVID-19 vaccination. Receptors originate from a human donor who had a prior SARS-CoV-2 infection.

J is TRBJ2-3 and V is TRBV15; a weak D match, TRBD1 (6 bases). Germline loops: CDR1 LNHNV, CDR2 YYDKDF (reference sequence). This CDR3 region has 15 residues. Trimming cost V 0 bases and J 6 bases, with 13 bases left between them. CDR3 DNA: TGTGCCACCAGCAGAGATTTTCAGGGGTCGGATACGCAGTATTTT. Translating it yields CATSRDFQGSDTQYF.

The DNA for the CDR3 is TGCGCCAGCAGCCGGACTAGCGCCTACAATGAGCAGTTCTTC. Translated: CASSRTSAYNEQFF. This rearrangement joins TRBV10-1 to TRBJ2-1; the match to TRBD2 covers 9 bases. The CDR3 is made up of 14 amino acids. Germline CDR1 reads WNHNN; CDR2 reads SYGVQD (reference sequence). V shed 6 bases, J shed 2 bases, and the junction held 2 bases outside the gene matches.

The chain joins TRBV18 to TRBJ2-2; no reliable D call. Trimming stripped 6 bases from V and 0 bases from J, with 8 bases between. CDR3 length equals 14 residues. From germline, CDR1 is KGHSH and CDR2 LQKENI. The CDR3: CASSRNANTGELFF. Written as DNA, the CDR3 is TGTGCCAGCTCCCGAAACGCGAACACCGGGGAGCTGTTTTTT.

The chain recombines TRBV2 with TRBJ2-5; TRBD2 aligns across 13 bases. CDR1 and CDR2 from the germline V gene are SNHLY and FYNNEI. V lost 7 bases and J lost 4; bases outside the gene matches: 9. The CDR3 covers 16 residues. CDR3 nucleotide sequence: TGTGCCAGCACCAGACTAGCGGGGGGCCCCTCAGAGACCCAGTACTTC. Residues: CASTRLAGGPSETQYF.

The rearrangement joins TRBV7-8 to TRBJ1-5; 8 nucleotides agree with TRBD1. The CDR3 spans 15 residues. V was pared by 5 bases and J by 4 bases, with 7 bases of the junction left unmatched. CDR1 is SGHVS, CDR2 FQNEAQ, per germline. The CDR3 region is CASSAITGGNQPQHF. Written as DNA, the CDR3 is TGTGCCAGCAGCGCTATCACAGGGGGGAATCAGCCCCAGCATTTT. Looking up the rest from reference TRBV7-8 and TRBJ1-5 gives the full variable domain: GAGVSQSPRYKVAKRGQDVALRCDPISGHVSLFWYQQALGQGPEFLTYFQNEAQLDKSGLPSDRFFAERPEGSVSTLKIQRTQQEDSAVYLCASSAITGGNQPQHFGDGTRLSIL.

The genes are TRBV5-4 and TRBJ2-3; D is unclear. Germline CDR1 SGHNT, CDR2 YYREEE (reference sequence). This CDR3 region has 13 residues. Trimming stripped 2 bases from V and 6 bases from J, with 10 bases between. CDR3 nucleotides: TGTGCCAGCAGCTTTGCCTTCGCGGATACGCAGTATTTT. Residues: CASSFAFADTQYF.

This chain links TRBV13 with TRBJ2-1, with TRBD2 matching 12 bases. Trimming at V came to 5 bases and at J to 8 bases, leaving 7 bases not matched to a gene. This CDR3 contains 15 residues. CDR1 PRHDT and CDR2 FYEKMQ come from the germline V gene (reference sequence). The CDR3 sequence: CASSRTLAGGHEQFF. The CDR3 bases are TGTGCCAGCAGCAGAACACTAGCGGGGGGCCATGAGCAGTTCTTC.

The chain combines TRBV27 with TRBJ2-7, with 8 nucleotides matching TRBD2. The length of the CDR3 is 18 residues. The ends lost 2 bases at V and 4 bases at J; junction bases unmatched: 16. CDR1 is MNHEY and CDR2 is SMNVEV in the germline V gene (reference sequence). For the CDR3, the DNA is TGTGCCAGCAGTTTACGGTCCAACGACGGGGGGGCCTTTTACGAGCAGTACTTC. This codes for CASSLRSNDGGAFYEQYF.

This clone turned up a few times. The chain links TRBV4-2 to TRBJ2-5, with D possibly being TRBD1 (6 bases). The CDR3 totals 15 residues. CDR1 and CDR2 (germline): LGHNA, YNFKEQ. V dropped 0 bases and J dropped 5 bases, with 13 bases sitting between them. CDR3 in amino acids: CASSQDPQGWETQYF. The CDR3 nucleotides read TGTGCCAGCAGCCAAGACCCTCAGGGGTGGGAGACCCAGTACTTC.